Below are 21 T cell receptor beta chains sequenced from a single sample in a study of T-cell memory formation after mild COVID-19. TCRdb re-derived calls from the 5' RACE reads in MiXCR, one entry per CDR3 protein. The sample has about 350,000 distinct CDR3 sequences, about 13% seen once. The sequenced sample consisted of PBMCs or a T cell subset sorted from them (not recorded which). These receptors came from a man aged 18-30 years who had mild COVID-19 (a few samples of this study predate the infection). Cell type and time point are not known.

There are a few counts of this clonotype. The rearrangement joins TRBV7-9 to TRBJ1-1, with a weak D call TRBD1 (5 bases). The germline CDR1 and CDR2 sequences are SEHNR and FQNEAQ (reference sequence). Trimming stripped 6 bases from V and 5 bases from J, with 13 bases between. The CDR3 loop spans 13 amino acids. CDR3 loop: CASRPGTETEAFF. CDR3 nucleotide sequence: TGTGCCAGCAGACCCGGGACGGAGACTGAAGCTTTCTTT.

V and J are TRBV4-1 and TRBJ1-1; no firm D call. Between the trimmed V and J ends, which lost 0 bases and 3 bases, there was a span of 11 bases. Germline loops: CDR1 MGHRA, CDR2 YSYEKL. This CDR3 is 15 amino acids long. CDR3 loop: CASSQEPGGYTEAFF. In nucleotides, the CDR3 is TGCGCCAGCAGCCAAGAACCGGGCGGGTACACTGAAGCTTTCTTT.

This chain links TRBV2 with TRBJ1-1; the D is unclear. Germline V lookup: CDR1 SNHLY, CDR2 FYNNEI. This CDR3 spans 13 amino acids. V lost 6 bases, J lost 1 base, and 9 bases lay in between. The CDR3 DNA sequence: TGTGCCAGCAGGCAGAACCGGAACACTGAAGCTTTCTTT. It yields the protein CASRQNRNTEAFF.

The V and J genes are TRBV5-1 and TRBJ1-1; weak D call: TRBD1 (6 bases). Trimming cost V 4 bases and J 5 bases, with 12 bases left between them. This CDR3 has 13 amino acids. Germline CDR1 and CDR2: SGHRS and YFSETQ. CDR3 in amino acids: CASSSGQRTEAFF. The CDR3, as DNA: TGCGCCAGCAGCAGTGGACAGCGGACTGAAGCTTTCTTT.

This clonotype was observed a few times. This chain uses TRBV20-1 with TRBJ2-7; D gene uncertain. The CDR3 spans 13 residues. Trimming left V 0 bases short and J 4 bases short, with 10 bases between. CDR1 is DFQATT, CDR2 SNEGSKA, per germline (reference sequence). CDR3 coding DNA: TGCAGTGCTAGAGACCCCAACCGGTACGAGCAGTACGTC. Its translation is CSARDPNRYEQYV.

The rearrangement uses TRBV29-1 and TRBJ2-1; the D gene could be TRBD1 or TRBD2 (5 bases each). The length of the CDR3 is 15 residues. Germline lookup yields CDR1 SQVTM and CDR2 ANQGSEA. The V and J ends lost 7 bases and 4 bases respectively, with 20 bases between them. CDR3 in amino acids: CSGAGTSLGYNEQFF. CDR3 sequence (DNA): TGCAGCGGGGCAGGGACGTCTCTTGGTTACAATGAGCAGTTCTTC.

This sequence joins TRBV28 and TRBJ1-2; D may be TRBD1 (6 bases). CDR1 and CDR2 from the germline V gene are MDHEN and SYDVKM. The CDR3 is made up of 14 amino acids. The germline V and J ends were trimmed by 8 bases and 2 bases, with 15 bases remaining between them. This CDR3 reads CASRTATSNYGYTF. The DNA for the CDR3 is TGTGCCAGCCGGACAGCAACATCAAACTATGGCTACACCTTC.

The genes are TRBV7-3 and TRBJ2-6, with D hard to call. The length of the CDR3 is 15 residues. Germline V lookup: CDR1 SGHTA, CDR2 FQGTGA. Trimming removed 5 bases at V and 2 bases at J, with 10 bases between. CDR3 in amino acids: CASSLDGAGANVLTF. The CDR3 nucleotides read TGTGCCAGCAGCCTTGATGGGGCTGGGGCCAACGTCCTGACTTTC. Variable domain in full (rest from reference TRBV7-3 and TRBJ2-6): GAGVSQTPSNKVTEKGKYVELRCDPISGHTALYWYRQSLGQGPEFLIYFQGTGAADDSGLPNDRFFAVRPEGSVSTLKIQRTERGDSAVYLCASSLDGAGANVLTFGAGSRLTVL.

The J gene is TRBJ2-7, the V gene TRBV6-2 or TRBV6-3; D unclear. The ends were cut back, 5 bases at V and 6 bases at J, with 11 bases in the middle. Germline CDR1 and CDR2: MNHEY and SVGEGT. The CDR3 spans 12 residues. Written as DNA, the CDR3 is TGTGCCAGCAGTCCCCGTCCAGGCGAGCAGTACGTC. It encodes CASSPRPGEQYV.

The chain carries TRBV18 and TRBJ2-7; weak D call: TRBD1 (6 bases). Germline assignment: CDR1 KGHSH and CDR2 LQKENI. This CDR3 contains 14 residues. V was trimmed by 1 base and J by 1 base, leaving 8 bases between them. As DNA, the CDR3 is TGTGCCAGCTCACCACGGCAGGGGTCCTACGAGCAGTACTTC. Protein product: CASSPRQGSYEQYF.

This clonotype turned up a few times. The chain is built from TRBV5-1 and TRBJ2-2; D perhaps matches TRBD2 (5 bases). The CDR3 is 18 residues long. V lost 2 bases, J lost 5 bases, and 22 bases lay in between. Germline V gene lookup returns CDR1 SGHRS and CDR2 YFSETQ. The CDR3 spells CASSFGFGTAGGTGELFF. Written as DNA, the CDR3 is TGCGCCAGCAGCTTCGGGTTTGGAACAGCCGGAGGTACCGGGGAGCTGTTTTTT.

The table lists this clonotype with a few counts. The chain recombines TRBV10-2 with TRBJ1-1; possible D gene TRBD1, 6 bases. Trimming took off 6 bases at V and 5 bases at J, with 13 bases between the two ends. Looked up from germline, CDR1 is WSHSY and CDR2 is SAAADI. The CDR3 covers 13 residues. CDR3 in amino acids: CASRWGGETEAFF. The CDR3, as DNA: TGCGCCAGCAGATGGGGGGGCGAAACTGAAGCTTTCTTT.

Comments on this clonotype: A much larger clone lies one base from this, so it may be a read error. V and J are TRBV20-1 and TRBJ1-2; TRBD1 might be the D (6 bases). This CDR3 is built from 14 residues. The V gene's germline CDR1 is DFQATT and CDR2 SNEGSKA (reference sequence). V was clipped by 8 bases and J by 2 bases, with 18 bases between them. The CDR3 loop reads CSPREGGRNYGYTF. In DNA form, the CDR3 reads TGCAGTCCCCGGGAGGGGGGTCGAAACTATGGCTACACCTTC.

Many counts were recorded for this clonotype. The chain uses TRBV2 and TRBJ2-7; the match to TRBD2 covers 8 bases. CDR1 and CDR2 from the germline V gene are SNHLY and FYNNEI. Trimming took 7 bases from V and 5 from J; bases not matched to a gene: 7. CDR3 length: 13 amino acids. The CDR3 region is CASKESGGNEQYF. The CDR3 region has the DNA TGTGCCAGCAAAGAGAGCGGGGGCAACGAGCAGTACTTC.

The chain is built from TRBV3-1 and TRBJ1-5; 10 bases are a match to TRBD1. The CDR3 is 14 residues long. Germline assignment: CDR1 LGHDT and CDR2 YNNKEL (reference sequence). V dropped 4 bases and J dropped 6; count of bases not matched to a gene: 3. The CDR3 spells CASSLRTGGQPQHF. The CDR3 nucleotides read TGTGCCAGCAGCCTAAGGACAGGGGGTCAGCCCCAGCATTTT.

This clonotype was picked up a small number of times. This chain connects TRBV4-1 to TRBJ1-2; 7 bases match TRBD1. Germline lookup yields CDR1 MGHRA and CDR2 YSYEKL. This CDR3 has 15 amino acids. The junction had 3 bases not matched to a gene; V was cut back by 1 base and J by 1 base. CDR3 in amino acids: CASSQVRDSNYGYTF. In DNA form, the CDR3 reads TGCGCCAGCAGCCAAGTTCGGGACAGTAACTATGGCTACACCTTC.

This clonotype turned up a few times. V usage is TRBV24-1 and J usage is TRBJ2-2, with D possibly matching TRBD2 (5 bases). From germline, CDR1 is KGHDR and CDR2 SFDVKD. V lost 5 bases, J lost 7 bases, and 10 bases lay in between. The CDR3 is 13 amino acids. The CDR3 sequence: CATSARVSGELFF. CDR3 bases: TGTGCCACCAGTGCGAGGGTGAGCGGGGAGCTGTTTTTT.

This clonotype was seen repeatedly, ten times or more. The chain uses TRBV19 and TRBJ1-1, with TRBD1 matching 7 bases. The CDR3 totals 16 residues. The germline gives CDR1 LNHDA, CDR2 SQIVND (reference sequence). V dropped 7 bases and J dropped 0; count of bases not matched to a gene: 11. CDR3 protein: CASTDGTDRMNTEAFF. The CDR3 DNA is TGTGCCAGTACCGACGGGACAGACCGAATGAACACTGAAGCTTTCTTT.

The chain has TRBV12-3 or TRBV12-4 and TRBJ1-5; D is possibly TRBD1 (5 bases). This CDR3 contains 14 residues. Trimming took off 6 bases at V and 6 bases at J, with 15 bases between the two ends. CDR3 nucleotide sequence: TGTGCCAGCAGCTCTGACAGTCTCGGTCAGCCCCAGCATTTT. This encodes CASSSDSLGQPQHF.

The sample holds a few counts of this clonotype. J is TRBJ2-7 and V is TRBV12-3 or TRBV12-4; 12 bases are a match to TRBD2. The V and J ends lost 4 bases and 3 bases, in that order; junction bases with no gene match: 4. The CDR3 spans 15 residues. The CDR3 here is CASSSWTSGVYEQYF. The CDR3 nucleotides are TGTGCCAGCAGTTCCTGGACTAGCGGGGTCTACGAGCAGTACTTC.

The J gene is TRBJ1-4, the V gene TRBV5-5; D is uncertain. CDR3 length: 16 residues. The germline gives CDR1 SGHKS, CDR2 YYEKEE (reference sequence). V dropped 4 bases and J dropped 0 bases, with 13 bases sitting between them. The CDR3 nucleotides read TGTGCCAGCAGCACAGCGTCCGCGGCAACTAATGAAAAACTGTTTTTT. It yields the protein CASSTASAATNEKLFF.